This note documents a single T cell receptor beta chain sequence. It has no known antigen specificity. No base quality information exists; no much larger clone differs at one position. Taken with the paper, the label for time point translates to: about 28 days (+/-7) after the second vaccine dose. Because spike-specific TCR depth and breadth did not differ between the two schedules, AZD1222 recipients who got a second dose at roughly 4 weeks were pooled with those who got a second dose at roughly 12 weeks. Vaccinee samples came from UK trials COV001 and COV002, including a single-blind randomized controlled phase 2/3 trial of AZD1222 (ChAdOx1 nCoV-19) in healthy adults. Trial participant PBMC samples were collected at day 0 and day 28 after the second dose for TCRbeta chain sequencing. The sample originates from a study of T cell responses to AZD1222 COVID-19 vaccine (dated by TCRdb to about 2021). About the investigation overall: TCR sequencing was performed for over 230 trial participants, of whom about 200 were given two doses of AZD1222 and some 26 were given two doses of MenACWY control vaccine. Trial participants were enrolled into age subgroups of 18-55, 56-69 and 70-plus years, which contained about 150, 27 and 61 TCR-sequenced participants, respectively. The full study reports these points: The vaccine-associated CD4 TCRs covered the entire spike protein, and the dominant responses fell in regions 160-218 and 743-854. Because no day 14 peak-response samples were available, repertoires were characterized only after the peak T cell response. Conclusions about previously exposed vaccinees are limited because only six or seven AZD1222 recipients were SARS-CoV-2 seropositive at baseline. Participants were mostly white British, with more females than males. The authors suggested clonal diversity may have been underestimated. The 56-69-year group was small, and its depth increase did not reach significance, likely because of low power. After two AZD1222 doses, both the breadth and the depth of spike-specific TCRs were significantly higher than at day 0 and than in MenACWY recipients. Reportedly, close to half of the unique spike-specific TCRs recognized epitopes lying outside the regions that are mutated in the B.1.351 and B.1.1.7 variants.

The CDR3 regions of human TCRbeta chains were analyzed by immunosequencing. The study's processing was this. TCRs in the repertoires were compared against a reference library of SARS-CoV-2-specific TCRs that had been generated with the MIRA antigen-specificity platform. Breadth was defined as the fraction of unique TCRs that were SARS-CoV-2-associated, and depth was defined as the fraction of total T cells that were SARS-CoV-2-associated. Using the MIRA data, every spike-specific TCR was mapped to the spike region that the TCR reacted to and assigned to either a CD4 or a CD8 class. Log10-transformed breadth and depth values were compared by one-way ANOVA with Sidak's multiple comparisons tests. TCRdb took over this immuneACCESS table, retaining in-frame rearrangements with V and J assigned. Such tables are incomplete; in checked studies, under half of the missing clones stem from an unresolved V gene, and the remainder is unexplained. The V and J calls and clone size come from that table; D and trimming were worked out from the DNA. In all, the sample holds about 200,000 clones, and roughly nine tenths of those were seen once. The top ten clones comprise around 3% of the sample.

The CDR3, cysteine through phenylalanine, is 14 amino acids long. This entry keeps only the CDR3 DNA: 42 bases, framed from base 1. From a lookup of the germline V gene, CDR1 and CDR2 are MNHEY and SVGEGT. V is clipped by 0 bases and J by 5 bases, and the sequence between their germline boundaries is 10 bases long. The sequencing used peripheral blood, collected 28 days after the second AZD1222 dose. The chain is encoded by TRBV6-2 or TRBV6-3 joined to TRBJ2-5, with the D gene uncertain. The sequence came from an adult who received the AZD1222 COVID-19 vaccine. The CDR3 in this case is CASSYSRNIETQYF. The DNA sequence is as follows: TGTGCCAGCAGTTACTCTCGGAATATCGAGACCCAGTACTTC.